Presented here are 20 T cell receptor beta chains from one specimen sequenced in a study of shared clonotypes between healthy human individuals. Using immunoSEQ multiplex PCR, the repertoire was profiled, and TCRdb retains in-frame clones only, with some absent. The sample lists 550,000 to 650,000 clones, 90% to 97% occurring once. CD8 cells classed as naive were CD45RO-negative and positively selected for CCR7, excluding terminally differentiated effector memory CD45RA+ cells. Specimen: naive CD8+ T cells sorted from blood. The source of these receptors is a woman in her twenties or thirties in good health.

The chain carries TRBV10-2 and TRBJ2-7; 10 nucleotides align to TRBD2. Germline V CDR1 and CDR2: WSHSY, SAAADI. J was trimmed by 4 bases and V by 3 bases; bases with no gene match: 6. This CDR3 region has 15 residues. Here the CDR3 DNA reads TGCGCCAGCAGTGACCCTAGCGGGAGTAGGTACGAGCAGTACTTC. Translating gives CASSDPSGSRYEQYF.

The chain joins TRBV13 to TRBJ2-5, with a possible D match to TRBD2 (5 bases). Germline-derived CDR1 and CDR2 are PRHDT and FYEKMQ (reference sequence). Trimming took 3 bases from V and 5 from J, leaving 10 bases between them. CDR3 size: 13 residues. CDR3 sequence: CASSFRSGETQYF. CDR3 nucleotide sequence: TGTGCCAGCAGCTTTCGGAGCGGTGAGACCCAGTACTTC.

DNA for the CDR3: TGCGCCAGCAGCCAAGAGGTGGGATTTCTGTCTCAGCCCCAGCATTTT. It translates to CASSQEVGFLSQPQHF. The V call is TRBV4-1, the J call TRBJ1-5; D is unresolved. Germline V CDR1 and CDR2: MGHRA, YSYEKL. CDR3 length: 16 residues. Trimming took off 0 bases at V and 6 bases at J, with 15 bases between the two ends.

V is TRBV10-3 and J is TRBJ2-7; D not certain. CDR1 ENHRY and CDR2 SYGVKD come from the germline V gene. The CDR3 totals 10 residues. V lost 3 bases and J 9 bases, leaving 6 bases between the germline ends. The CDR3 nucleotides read TGTGCCATCAGTGAATCCCCGCAGTACTTC. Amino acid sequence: CAISESPQYF.

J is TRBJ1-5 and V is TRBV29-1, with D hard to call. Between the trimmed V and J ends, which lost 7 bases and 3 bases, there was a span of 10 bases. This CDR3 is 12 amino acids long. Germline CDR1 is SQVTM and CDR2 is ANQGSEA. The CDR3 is CSATGYNQPQHF. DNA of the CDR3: TGCAGCGCTACGGGATACAATCAGCCCCAGCATTTT.

As DNA, the CDR3 is TGTGCCAGCAGTTCCACGGGACTAGCGAATGAGCAGTTCTTC. It yields the protein CASSSTGLANEQFF. The V and J genes are TRBV27 and TRBJ2-1; TRBD2 matches 10 bases. The V segment lost 4 bases and the J segment 7 bases; nucleotides outside the gene matches: 4. The CDR3 extends over 14 amino acids. Germline assignment: CDR1 MNHEY and CDR2 SMNVEV (reference sequence).

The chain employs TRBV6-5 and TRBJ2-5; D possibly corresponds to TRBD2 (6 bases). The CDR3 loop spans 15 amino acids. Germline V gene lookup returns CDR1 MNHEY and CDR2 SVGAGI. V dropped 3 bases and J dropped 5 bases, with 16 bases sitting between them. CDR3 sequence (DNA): TGTGCCAGCAGTTATCTGTGGGGGGAGAGTGAGACCCAGTACTTC. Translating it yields CASSYLWGESETQYF.

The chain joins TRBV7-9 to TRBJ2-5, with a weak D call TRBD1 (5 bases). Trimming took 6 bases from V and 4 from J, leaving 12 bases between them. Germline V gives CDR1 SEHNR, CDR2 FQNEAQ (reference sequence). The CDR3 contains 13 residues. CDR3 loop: CASRPGQRETQYF. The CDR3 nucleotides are TGTGCCAGCAGACCAGGGCAAAGAGAGACCCAGTACTTC. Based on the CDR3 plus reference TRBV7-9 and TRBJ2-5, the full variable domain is DTGVSQNPRHKITKRGQNVTFRCDPISEHNRLYWYRQTLGQGPEFLTYFQNEAQLEKSRLLSDRFSAERPKGSFSTLEIQRTEQGDSAMYLCASRPGQRETQYFGPGTRLLVL.

Here the CDR3 reads CASLGLADGDTQYF. DNA for the CDR3: TGTGCCAGTTTGGGACTAGCGGACGGGGATACGCAGTATTTT. The rearrangement links TRBV19 to TRBJ2-3; TRBD2 matches 11 bases. The CDR3 is 14 residues long. V lost 8 bases to trimming and J lost 6 bases; unmatched junction nucleotides: 7. Germline V gene data show CDR1 as LNHDA and CDR2 as SQIVND (reference sequence).

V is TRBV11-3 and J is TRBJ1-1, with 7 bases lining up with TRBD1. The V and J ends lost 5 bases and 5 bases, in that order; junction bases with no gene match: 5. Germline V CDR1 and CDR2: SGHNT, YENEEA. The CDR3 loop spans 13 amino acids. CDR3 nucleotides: TGTGCCAGCAGCAAGACAGGGAGGACTGAAGCTTTCTTT. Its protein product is CASSKTGRTEAFF. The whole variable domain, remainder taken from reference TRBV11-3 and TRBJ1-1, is EAGVVQSPRYKIIEKKQPVAFWCNPISGHNTLYWYLQNLGQGPELLIRYENEEAVDDSQLPKDRFSAERLKGVDSTLKIQPAELGDSAVYLCASSKTGRTEAFFGQGTRLTVV.

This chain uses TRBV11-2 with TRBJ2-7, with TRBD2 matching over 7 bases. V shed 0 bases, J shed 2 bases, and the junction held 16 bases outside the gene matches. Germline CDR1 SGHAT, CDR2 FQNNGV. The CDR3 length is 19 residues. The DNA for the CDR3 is TGTGCCAGCAGCTTAGACCCTCTAACTTTATCGGGAGGACCCTACGAGCAGTACTTC. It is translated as CASSLDPLTLSGGPYEQYF.

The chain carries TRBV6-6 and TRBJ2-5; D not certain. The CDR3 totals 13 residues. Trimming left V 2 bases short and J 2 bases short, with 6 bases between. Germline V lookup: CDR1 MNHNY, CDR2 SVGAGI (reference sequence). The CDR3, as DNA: TGTGCCAGCAGTTACGGGGAACAAGAGACCCAGTACTTC. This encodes CASSYGEQETQYF.

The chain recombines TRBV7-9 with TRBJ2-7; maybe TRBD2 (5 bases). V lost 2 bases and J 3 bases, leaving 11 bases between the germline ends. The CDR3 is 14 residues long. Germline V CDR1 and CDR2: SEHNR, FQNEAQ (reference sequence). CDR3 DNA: TGTGCCAGCAGCTTAACGAGCGGAAACTACGAGCAGTACTTC. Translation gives CASSLTSGNYEQYF.

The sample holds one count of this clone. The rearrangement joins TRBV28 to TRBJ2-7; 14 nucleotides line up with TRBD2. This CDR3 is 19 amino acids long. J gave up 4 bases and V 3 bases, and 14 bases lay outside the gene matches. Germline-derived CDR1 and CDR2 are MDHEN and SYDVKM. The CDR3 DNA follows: TGTGCCAGCAGTTTCGGAGGACCGGGCGGGACTAGCGGGGGATACGAGCAGTACTTC. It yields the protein CASSFGGPGGTSGGYEQYF.

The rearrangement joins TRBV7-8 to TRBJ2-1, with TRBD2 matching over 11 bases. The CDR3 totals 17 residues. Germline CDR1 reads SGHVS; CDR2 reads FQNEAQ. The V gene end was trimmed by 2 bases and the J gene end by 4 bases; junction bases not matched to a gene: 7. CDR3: CASSLRSRLAGYNEQFF. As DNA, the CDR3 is TGTGCCAGCAGCTTAAGGTCTCGACTAGCGGGGTACAATGAGCAGTTCTTC.

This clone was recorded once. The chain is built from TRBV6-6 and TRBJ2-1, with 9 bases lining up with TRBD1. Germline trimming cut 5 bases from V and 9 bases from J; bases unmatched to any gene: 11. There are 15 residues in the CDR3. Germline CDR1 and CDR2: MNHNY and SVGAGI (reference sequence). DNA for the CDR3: TGTGCCAGCAGTATCCGGGACAGGGTATTTACTGAGCAGTTCTTC. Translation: CASSIRDRVFTEQFF.

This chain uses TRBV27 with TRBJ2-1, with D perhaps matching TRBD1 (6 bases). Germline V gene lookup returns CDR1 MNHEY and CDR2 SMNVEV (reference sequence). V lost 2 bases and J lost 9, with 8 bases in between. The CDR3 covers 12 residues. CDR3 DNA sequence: TGTGCCAGCAGTTTAGGGGGCGGTGAGCAGTTCTTC. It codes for CASSLGGGEQFF.

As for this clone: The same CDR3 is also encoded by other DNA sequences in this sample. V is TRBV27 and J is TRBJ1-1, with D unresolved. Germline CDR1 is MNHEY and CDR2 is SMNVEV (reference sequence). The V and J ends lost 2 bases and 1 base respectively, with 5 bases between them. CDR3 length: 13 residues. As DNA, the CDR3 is TGTGCCAGCAGTTTAGGTCGGAACACTGAAGCTTTCTTT. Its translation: CASSLGRNTEAFF.

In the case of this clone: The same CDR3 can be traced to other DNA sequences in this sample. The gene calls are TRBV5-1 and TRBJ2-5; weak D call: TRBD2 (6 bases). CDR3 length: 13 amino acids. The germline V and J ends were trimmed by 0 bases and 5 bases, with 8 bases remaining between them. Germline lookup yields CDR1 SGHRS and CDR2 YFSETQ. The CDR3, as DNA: TGCGCCAGCAGCTTGGTTGGGGGGGAGACCCAGTACTTC. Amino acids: CASSLVGGETQYF.

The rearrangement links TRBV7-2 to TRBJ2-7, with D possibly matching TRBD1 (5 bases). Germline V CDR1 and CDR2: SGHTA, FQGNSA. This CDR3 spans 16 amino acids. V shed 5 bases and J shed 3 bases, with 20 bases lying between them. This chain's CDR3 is CASSHTTVTGYYEQYF. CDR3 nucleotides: TGTGCCAGCAGCCACACGACTGTCACAGGATACTACGAGCAGTACTTC.